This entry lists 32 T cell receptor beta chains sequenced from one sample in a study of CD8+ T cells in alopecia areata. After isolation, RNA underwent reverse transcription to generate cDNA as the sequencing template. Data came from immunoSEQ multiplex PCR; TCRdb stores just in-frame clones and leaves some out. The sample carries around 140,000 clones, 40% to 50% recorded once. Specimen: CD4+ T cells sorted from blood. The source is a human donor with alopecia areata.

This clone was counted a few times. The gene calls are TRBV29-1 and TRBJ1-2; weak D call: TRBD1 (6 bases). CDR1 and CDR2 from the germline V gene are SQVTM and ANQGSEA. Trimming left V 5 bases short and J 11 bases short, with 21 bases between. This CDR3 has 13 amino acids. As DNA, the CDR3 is TGCAGCGTTAATCCGGGACAAGGTACCGGGTACACCTTC. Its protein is CSVNPGQGTGYTF.

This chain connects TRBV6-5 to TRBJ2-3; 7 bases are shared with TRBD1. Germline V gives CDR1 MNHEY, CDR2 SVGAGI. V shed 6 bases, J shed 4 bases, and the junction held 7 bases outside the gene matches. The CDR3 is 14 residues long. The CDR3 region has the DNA TGTGCCAGCAGCCAGACAGGGATGGCAGATACGCAGTATTTT. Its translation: CASSQTGMADTQYF.

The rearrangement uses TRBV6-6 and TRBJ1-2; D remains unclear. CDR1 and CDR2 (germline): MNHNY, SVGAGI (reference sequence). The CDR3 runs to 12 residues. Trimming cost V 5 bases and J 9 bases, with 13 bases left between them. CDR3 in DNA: TGTGCCAGCAGTGAGGCTGATTGGAGCTACACCTTC. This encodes CASSEADWSYTF.

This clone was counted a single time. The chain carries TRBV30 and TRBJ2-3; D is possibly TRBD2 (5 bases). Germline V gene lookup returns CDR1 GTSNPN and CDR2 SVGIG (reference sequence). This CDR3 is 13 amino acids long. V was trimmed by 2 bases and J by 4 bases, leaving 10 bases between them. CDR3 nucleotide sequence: TGTGCCTGGAGTAGTCGGCGGGCAGATACGCAGTATTTT. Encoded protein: CAWSSRRADTQYF.

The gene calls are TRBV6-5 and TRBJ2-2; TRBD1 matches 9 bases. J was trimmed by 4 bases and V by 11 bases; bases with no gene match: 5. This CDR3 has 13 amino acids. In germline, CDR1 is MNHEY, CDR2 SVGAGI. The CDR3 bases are TGTGCCGCAACAGGGGGCAGCACCGGGGAGCTGTTTTTT. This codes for CAATGGSTGELFF.

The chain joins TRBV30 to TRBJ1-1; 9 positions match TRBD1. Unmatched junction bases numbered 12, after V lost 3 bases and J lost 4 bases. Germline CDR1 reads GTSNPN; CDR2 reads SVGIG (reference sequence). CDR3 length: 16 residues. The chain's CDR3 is CAWRDRGRGMITEAFF. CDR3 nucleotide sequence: TGTGCCTGGAGGGACAGGGGAAGGGGTATGATCACTGAAGCTTTCTTT. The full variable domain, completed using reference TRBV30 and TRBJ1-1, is SQTIHQWPATLVQPVGSPLSLECTVEGTSNPNLYWYRQAAGRGLQLLFYSVGIGQISSEVPQNLSASRPQDRQFILSSKKLLLSDSGFYLCAWRDRGRGMITEAFFGQGTRLTVV.

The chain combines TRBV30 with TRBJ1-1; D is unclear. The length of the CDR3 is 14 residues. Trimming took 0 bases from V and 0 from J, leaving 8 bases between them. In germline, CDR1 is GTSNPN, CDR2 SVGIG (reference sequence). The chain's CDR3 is CAWSVRSMNTEAFF. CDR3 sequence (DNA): TGTGCCTGGAGTGTACGCAGCATGAACACTGAAGCTTTCTTT.

This chain's CDR3 is CASSLSGGETQYF. The DNA for the CDR3 is TGTGCCAGCAGCTTATCAGGGGGCGAGACCCAGTACTTC. The chain combines TRBV7-2 with TRBJ2-5; 8 bases align to TRBD1. The CDR3 has 13 residues. The ends lost 2 bases at V and 5 bases at J; junction bases unmatched: 1. Germline CDR1 and CDR2: SGHTA and FQGNSA. Complete variable domain (other parts from reference TRBV7-2 and TRBJ2-5): GAGVSQSPSNKVTEKGKDVELRCDPISGHTALYWYRQSLGQGLEFLIYFQGNSAPDKSGLPSDRFSAERTGGSVSTLTIQRTQQEDSAVYLCASSLSGGETQYFGPGTRLLVL.

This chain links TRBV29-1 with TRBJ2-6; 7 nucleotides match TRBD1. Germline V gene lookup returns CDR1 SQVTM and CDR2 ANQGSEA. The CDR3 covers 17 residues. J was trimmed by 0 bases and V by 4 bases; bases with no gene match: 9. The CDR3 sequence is CSVGVIGTDSGANVLTF. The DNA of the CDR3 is TGCAGCGTTGGAGTAATCGGGACAGACTCTGGGGCCAACGTCCTGACTTTC. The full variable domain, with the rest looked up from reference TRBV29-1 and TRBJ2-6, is SAVISQKPSRDICQRGTSLTIQCQVDSQVTMMFWYRQQPGQSLTLIATANQGSEATYESGFVIDKFPISRPNLTFSTLTVSNMSPEDSSIYLCSVGVIGTDSGANVLTFGAGSRLTVL.

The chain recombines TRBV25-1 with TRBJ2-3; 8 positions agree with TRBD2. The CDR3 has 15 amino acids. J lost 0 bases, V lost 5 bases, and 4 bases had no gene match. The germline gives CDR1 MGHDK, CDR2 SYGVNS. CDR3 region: CASSQSGSSTDTQYF. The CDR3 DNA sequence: TGTGCCAGCAGTCAAAGCGGGAGTAGCACAGATACGCAGTATTTT.

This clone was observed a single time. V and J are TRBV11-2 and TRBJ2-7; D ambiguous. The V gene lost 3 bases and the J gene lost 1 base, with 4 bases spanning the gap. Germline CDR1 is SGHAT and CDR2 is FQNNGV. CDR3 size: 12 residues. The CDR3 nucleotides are TGTGCCAGCAGCTTTAGGTCCTACGAGCAGTACTTC. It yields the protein CASSFRSYEQYF.

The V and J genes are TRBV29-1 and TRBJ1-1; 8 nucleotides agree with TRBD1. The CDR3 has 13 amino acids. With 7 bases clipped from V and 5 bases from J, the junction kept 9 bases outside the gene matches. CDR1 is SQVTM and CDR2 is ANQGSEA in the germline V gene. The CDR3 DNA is TGCAGCGCAGCGACAGGGGAAGGAACTGAAGCTTTCTTT. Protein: CSAATGEGTEAFF.

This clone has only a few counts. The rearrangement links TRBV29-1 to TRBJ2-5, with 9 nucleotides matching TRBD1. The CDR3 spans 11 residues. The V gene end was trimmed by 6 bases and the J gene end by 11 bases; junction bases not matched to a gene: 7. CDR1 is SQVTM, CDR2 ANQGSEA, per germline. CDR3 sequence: CSVGGQGAQYF. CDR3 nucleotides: TGCAGCGTCGGGGGACAGGGCGCGCAGTACTTC.

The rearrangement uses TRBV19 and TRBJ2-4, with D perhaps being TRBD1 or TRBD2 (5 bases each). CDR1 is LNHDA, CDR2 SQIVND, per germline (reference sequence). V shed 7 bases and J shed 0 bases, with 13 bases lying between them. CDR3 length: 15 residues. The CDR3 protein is CASTIRGLAKNIQYF. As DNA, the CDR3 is TGTGCCAGTACAATCCGGGGCCTAGCCAAAAACATTCAGTACTTC.

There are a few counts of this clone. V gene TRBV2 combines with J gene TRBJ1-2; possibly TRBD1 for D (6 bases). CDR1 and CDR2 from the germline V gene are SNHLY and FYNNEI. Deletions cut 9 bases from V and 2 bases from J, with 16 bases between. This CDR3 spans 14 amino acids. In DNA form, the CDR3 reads TGTGCCAGTAGGGGCTCAACAGGGAACTATGGCTACACCTTC. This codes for CASRGSTGNYGYTF.

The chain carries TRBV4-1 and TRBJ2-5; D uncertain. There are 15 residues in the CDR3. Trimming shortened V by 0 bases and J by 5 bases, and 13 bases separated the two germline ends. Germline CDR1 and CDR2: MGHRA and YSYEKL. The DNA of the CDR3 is TGCGCCAGCAGCCAAGATTGGCCGAGGTGGGAGACCCAGTACTTC. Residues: CASSQDWPRWETQYF.

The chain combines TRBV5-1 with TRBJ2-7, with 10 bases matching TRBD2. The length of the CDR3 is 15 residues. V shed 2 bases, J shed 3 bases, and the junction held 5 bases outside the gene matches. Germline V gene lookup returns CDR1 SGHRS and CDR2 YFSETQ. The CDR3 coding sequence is TGCGCCAGCAGCTTTACTAGCGGGGCCGGCTACGAGCAGTACTTC. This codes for CASSFTSGAGYEQYF.

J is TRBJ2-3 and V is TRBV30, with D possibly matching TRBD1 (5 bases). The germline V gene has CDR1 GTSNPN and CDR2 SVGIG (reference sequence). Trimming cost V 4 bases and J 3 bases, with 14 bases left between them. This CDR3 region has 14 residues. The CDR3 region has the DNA TGTGCCTGGAAAAGGGGATTTCCTACAGATACGCAGTATTTT. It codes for CAWKRGFPTDTQYF.

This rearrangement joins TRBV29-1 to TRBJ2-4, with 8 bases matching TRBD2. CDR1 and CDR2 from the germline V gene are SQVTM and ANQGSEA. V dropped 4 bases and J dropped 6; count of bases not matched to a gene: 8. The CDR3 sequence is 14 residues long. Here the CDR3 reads CSVASGLAGNIQYF. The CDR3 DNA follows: TGCAGCGTTGCTTCAGGACTAGCAGGAAACATTCAGTACTTC.

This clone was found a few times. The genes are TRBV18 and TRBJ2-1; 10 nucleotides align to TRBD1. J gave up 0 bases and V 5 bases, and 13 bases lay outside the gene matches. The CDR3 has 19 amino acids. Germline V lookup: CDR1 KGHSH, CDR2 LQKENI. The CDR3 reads CASSYYQTGGPFSYNEQFF. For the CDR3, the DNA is TGTGCCAGCTCATACTATCAGACAGGGGGCCCTTTCTCCTACAATGAGCAGTTCTTC.

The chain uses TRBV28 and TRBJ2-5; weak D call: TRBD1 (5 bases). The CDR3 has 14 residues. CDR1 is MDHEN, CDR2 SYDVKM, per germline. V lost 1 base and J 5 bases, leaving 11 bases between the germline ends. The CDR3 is CASSLYQGWETQYF. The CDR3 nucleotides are TGTGCCAGCAGTTTATACCAGGGCTGGGAGACCCAGTACTTC. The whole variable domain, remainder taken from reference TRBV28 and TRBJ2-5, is DVKVTQSSRYLVKRTGEKVFLECVQDMDHENMFWYRQDPGLGLRLIYFSYDVKMKEKGDIPEGYSVSREKKERFSLILESASTNQTSMYLCASSLYQGWETQYFGPGTRLLVL.

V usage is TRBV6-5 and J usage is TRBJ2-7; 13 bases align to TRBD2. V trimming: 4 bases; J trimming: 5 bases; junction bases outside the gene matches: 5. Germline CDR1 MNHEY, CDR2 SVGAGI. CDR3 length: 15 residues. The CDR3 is CASSSGTSGNHEQYF. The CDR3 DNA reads TGTGCCAGCAGTTCCGGGACTAGCGGGAACCACGAGCAGTACTTC.

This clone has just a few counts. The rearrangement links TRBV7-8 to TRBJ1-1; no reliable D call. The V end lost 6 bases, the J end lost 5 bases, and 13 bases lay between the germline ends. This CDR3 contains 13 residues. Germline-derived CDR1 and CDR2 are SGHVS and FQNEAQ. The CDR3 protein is CASSHRTRTEAFF. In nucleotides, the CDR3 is TGTGCCAGCAGTCATCGCACGAGAACTGAAGCTTTCTTT.

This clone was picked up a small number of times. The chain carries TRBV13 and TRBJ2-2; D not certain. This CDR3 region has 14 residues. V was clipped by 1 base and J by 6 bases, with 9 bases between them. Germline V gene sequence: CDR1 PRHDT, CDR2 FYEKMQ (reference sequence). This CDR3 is CASSLERLAGELFF. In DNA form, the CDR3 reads TGTGCCAGCAGCTTAGAACGCTTGGCCGGGGAGCTGTTTTTT.

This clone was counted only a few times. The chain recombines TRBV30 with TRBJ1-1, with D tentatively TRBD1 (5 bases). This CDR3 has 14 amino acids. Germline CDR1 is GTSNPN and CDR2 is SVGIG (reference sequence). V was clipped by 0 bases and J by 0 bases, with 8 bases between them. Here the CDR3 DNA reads TGTGCCTGGAGTGTACAGGCAGTGAACACTGAAGCTTTCTTT. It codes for CAWSVQAVNTEAFF.

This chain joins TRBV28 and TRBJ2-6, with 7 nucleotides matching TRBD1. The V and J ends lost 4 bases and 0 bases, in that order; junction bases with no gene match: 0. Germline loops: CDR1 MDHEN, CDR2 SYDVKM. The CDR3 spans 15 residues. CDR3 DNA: TGTGCCAGCAGTTCAGGGGGCTCTGGGGCCAACGTCCTGACTTTC. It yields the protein CASSSGGSGANVLTF.

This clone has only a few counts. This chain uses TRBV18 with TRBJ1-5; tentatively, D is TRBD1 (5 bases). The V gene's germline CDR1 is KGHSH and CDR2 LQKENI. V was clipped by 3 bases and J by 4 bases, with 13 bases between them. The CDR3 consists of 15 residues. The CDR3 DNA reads TGTGCCAGCTCACCGGAGGGGATAGGAAATCAGCCCCAGCATTTT. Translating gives CASSPEGIGNQPQHF.

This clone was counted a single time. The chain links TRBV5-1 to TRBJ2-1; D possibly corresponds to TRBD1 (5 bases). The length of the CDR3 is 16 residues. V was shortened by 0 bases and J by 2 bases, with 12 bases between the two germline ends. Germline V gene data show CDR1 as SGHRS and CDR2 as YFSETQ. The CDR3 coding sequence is TGCGCCAGCAGCTTGGGAAAAGGGGTTCCCTACAATGAGCAGTTCTTC. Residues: CASSLGKGVPYNEQFF.

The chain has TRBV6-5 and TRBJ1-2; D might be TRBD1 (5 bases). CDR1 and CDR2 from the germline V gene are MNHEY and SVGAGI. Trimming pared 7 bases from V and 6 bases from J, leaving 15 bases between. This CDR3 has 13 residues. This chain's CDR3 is CASTRGNLHGYTF. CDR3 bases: TGTGCCAGCACTAGGGGAAACCTGCATGGCTACACCTTC.

The CDR3 DNA reads as TGTGCCATTACATCTTCCCCCTACGAGCAGTACTTC. Translation: CAITSSPYEQYF. V is TRBV28 and J is TRBJ2-7; D not resolved. The CDR3 extends over 12 amino acids. CDR1 and CDR2 (germline): MDHEN, SYDVKM. V lost 10 bases to trimming and J lost 2 bases, with 12 bases between them.

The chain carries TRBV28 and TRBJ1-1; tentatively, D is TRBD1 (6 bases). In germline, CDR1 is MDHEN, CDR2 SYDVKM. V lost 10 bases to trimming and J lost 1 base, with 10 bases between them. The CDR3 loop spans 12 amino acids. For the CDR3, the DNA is TGTGCCATCAAGGGGGGGAACACTGAAGCTTTCTTT. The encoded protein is CAIKGGNTEAFF.

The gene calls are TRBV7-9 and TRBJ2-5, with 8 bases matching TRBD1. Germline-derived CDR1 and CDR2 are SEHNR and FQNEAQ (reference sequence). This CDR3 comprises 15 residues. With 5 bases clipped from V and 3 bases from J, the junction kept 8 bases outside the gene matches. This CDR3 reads CASSRTGTGKETQYF. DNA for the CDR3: TGTGCCAGCAGCCGCACCGGGACAGGAAAAGAGACCCAGTACTTC.